This T cell receptor beta chain was documented in a study of blood T cells in healthy people across ages. Findings and limits, study-wide: A roughly linear age-dependent decrease characterized TCR beta diversity per million T cells. Estimates drawn from one million T cells were deemed to understate diversity.

Turning to this clonotype: Its target is unknown. One base away lies a much larger clone, so this may be a sequencing read error.

Then a second PCR, running about 6 to 12 cycles, was carried out with a sample-barcoded 5' primer and a J-beta primer mix. TCRdb analysed the 5' RACE reads with MiXCR anew, one entry per CDR3 protein. The table has about 930,000 distinct CDR3 sequences, 25% to 30% seen once. The CDR3 covers 11 residues. Germline values: CDR1 MGHDK, CDR2 SYGVNS. Trimming left V 6 bases short and J 7 bases short, with 10 bases between. The sample was also linked to a second study, of T cells of mothers and their children.

The V and J genes are TRBV25-1 and TRBJ2-7, with D unclear. This TCR came from a woman between 40 and 55 years old in good health. Material for sequencing was blood. For the CDR3, the DNA is TGTGCCAGCAGAGAGAACAATGAGCAGTACTTC. Amino acid sequence: CASRENNEQYF.